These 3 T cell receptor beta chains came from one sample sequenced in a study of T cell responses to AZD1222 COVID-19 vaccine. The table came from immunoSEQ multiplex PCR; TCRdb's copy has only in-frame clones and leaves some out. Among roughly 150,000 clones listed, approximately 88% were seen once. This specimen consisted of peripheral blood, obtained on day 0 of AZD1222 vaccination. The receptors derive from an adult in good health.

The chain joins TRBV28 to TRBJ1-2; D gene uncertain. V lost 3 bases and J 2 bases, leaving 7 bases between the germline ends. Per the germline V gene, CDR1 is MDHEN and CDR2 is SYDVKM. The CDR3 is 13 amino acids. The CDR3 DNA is TGTGCCAGCAGTTTGAACCCCAACTATGGCTACACCTTC. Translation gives CASSLNPNYGYTF.

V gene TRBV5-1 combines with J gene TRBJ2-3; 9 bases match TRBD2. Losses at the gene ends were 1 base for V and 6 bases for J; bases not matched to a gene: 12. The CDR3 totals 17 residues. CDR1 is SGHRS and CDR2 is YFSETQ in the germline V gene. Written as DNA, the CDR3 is TGCGCCAGCAGCTTGCTCGGCGGGAGGGCCCTTCCGGATACGCAGTATTTT. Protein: CASSLLGGRALPDTQYF.

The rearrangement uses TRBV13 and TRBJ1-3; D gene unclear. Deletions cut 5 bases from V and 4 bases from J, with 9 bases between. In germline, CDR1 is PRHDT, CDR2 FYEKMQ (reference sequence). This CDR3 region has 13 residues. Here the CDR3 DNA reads TGTGCCAGCAGCCCCCTTTCAGGAAACACCATATATTTT. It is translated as CASSPLSGNTIYF.